The rows below give T cell receptor beta chains drawn from one sample of a study of T cells in tumors after PD-1 blockade. Profiled with immunoSEQ multiplex PCR; TCRdb holds only in-frame clones, not every one. The profile shows 60,000 to 75,000 clones, 74% of them singletons. The sample consisted of PBMCs, taken after anti-PD-1 treatment. Receptors were obtained from a human donor with basal cell carcinoma. The CDR3 runs from the conserved cysteine through the conserved F or W. A D gene is named only where the DNA matches it firmly. Expanded clones are given a class, and other clones once, few, many or no size at all.

TRBV6-5	.	.	TRBJ1-3	TGTGCCAGCAGTGGAAACACCATATATTTT	CASSGNTIYF
TRBV29-1	.	.	TRBJ2-2	TGCAGCGTTACCGGTCCGGGACAGAACACCGGGGAGCTGTTTTTT	CSVTGPGQNTGELFF
TRBV30	TRBD1	.	TRBJ1-1	TGTGCCTGGAGTAAAGGACAGGGCCTTTACACTGAAGCTTTCTTT	CAWSKGQGLYTEAFF
TRBV10-3	.	.	TRBJ1-3	TGTGCCATCAGCGACCCCACCATCGGGGAAGGACGGTACTCTGGAAACACCATATATTTT	CAISDPTIGEGRYSGNTIYF
TRBV28	.	few	TRBJ2-3	TGTGCCAGCAGTTCCATGCGGGCCGATACGCAGTATTTT	CASSSMRADTQYF
TRBV3-1/TRBV3-2	.	few	TRBJ1-6	TGTGCCAGCAGCCAAGGGGGATTCTATAATTCACCCCTCCACTTT	CASSQGGFYNSPLHF
TRBV7-2	.	.	TRBJ2-7	TGTGCCAGCAGCCATCCAGGGGGGACGGGGGAGAGGGAGCAGTACTTC	CASSHPGGTGEREQYF
TRBV3-1/TRBV3-2	TRBD2	.	TRBJ2-1	TGTGCCAGCAGCCAAGTTCCGGGACTAGCGGGGGGAATCTCCTACAATGAGCAGTTCTTC	CASSQVPGLAGGISYNEQFF
TRBV28	TRBD2	few	TRBJ2-5	TGTGCCACCCAGGGACTAGCGGAAGAGACCCAGTACTTC	CATQGLAEETQYF
TRBV5-1	TRBD1	.	TRBJ1-1	TGCGCCAGCAGCCCCGGGACAGGGGACACTGAAGCTTTCTTT	CASSPGTGDTEAFF
TRBV27	.	few	TRBJ1-1	TGTGCCAGCAGCCGGGGGGCTACTGAAGCTTTCTTT	CASSRGATEAFF
TRBV28	.	.	TRBJ2-6	TGTGCCAGCAGAGGGACTGGGGCCAACGTCCTGACTTTC	CASRGTGANVLTF
TRBV4-1	.	.	TRBJ1-5	TGCGCCAGCAGCCAAGTAGCCGGGATGGATCAGCCCCAGCATTTT	CASSQVAGMDQPQHF
TRBV5-4	.	.	TRBJ1-6	TGTGCCAGCAGCTTGCCGATGAATAATTCACCCCTCCACTTT	CASSLPMNNSPLHF
TRBV7-6	.	once	TRBJ2-7	TGTGCCAGCAGCCCGCGTTCAGGAGCCTACGAGCAGTACTTC	CASSPRSGAYEQYF
TRBV5-4	.	.	TRBJ2-7	TGTGCCAGCAGCTTAATCGCCAGGAGCTCCTACGAGCAGTACTTC	CASSLIARSSYEQYF
TRBV19	.	many	TRBJ1-2	TGTGCCAGTACCCCGGGGGGGGTTAGCTATGGCTACACCTTC	CASTPGGVSYGYTF
TRBV5-5	.	.	TRBJ2-7	TGTGCCAGCAGCCCCACATTGGACGAGCAGTACTTC	CASSPTLDEQYF
TRBV19	TRBD2	.	TRBJ2-1	TGTGCCACCAAGCGGGGGTCCTACAATGAGCAGTTCTTC	CATKRGSYNEQFF
TRBV6-5	.	.	TRBJ2-5	TGTGCCAGCAGTTACCTCAAGACAGCTCAAGAGACCCAGTACTTC	CASSYLKTAQETQYF
TRBV19	TRBD1	.	TRBJ2-1	TGTGCCAGTAGTGTTTACAGGGGGCCCCACAATGAGCAGTTCTTC	CASSVYRGPHNEQFF
TRBV6-4	.	.	TRBJ1-6	TGTGCCAGCCGCCCAGGGGAAGAAGGTTCACCCCTCCACTTT	CASRPGEEGSPLHF
TRBV29-1	.	.	TRBJ1-6	TGCAGCGTAACGACATACGGAAATTCACCCCTCCACTTT	CSVTTYGNSPLHF
TRBV10-2	.	.	TRBJ1-2	TGCGCCAGCAGTGAGATTCGGACAGCTTACTATGGCTACACCTTC	CASSEIRTAYYGYTF
TRBV6-5	.	.	TRBJ1-1	TGTGCCAGCAGGCAGGCCGAGAGGAACACTGAAGCTTTCTTT	CASRQAERNTEAFF
TRBV14	.	once	TRBJ2-2	TGTGCCAGCAGCCAAGAAGGGACGAACACCGGGGAGCTGTTTTTT	CASSQEGTNTGELFF
TRBV25-1	.	.	TRBJ2-1	TGTGCCAGCAGTGAACCTCGGACTGGCTCCTACAATGAGCAGTTCTTC	CASSEPRTGSYNEQFF
TRBV5-1	.	once	TRBJ2-7	TGCGCCAGCAGCTTGCGGGTAGGGGGGCGAAAGAACGAGCAGTACTTC	CASSLRVGGRKNEQYF
TRBV2	TRBD2	.	TRBJ2-3	TGTGCCAGCAGTGAGGAGAGAGCGGGGGGGCCGTATACGCAGTATTTT	CASSEERAGGPYTQYF
TRBV3-1/TRBV3-2	.	.	TRBJ1-6	TGTGCCAGCAGCCAAGATAAAAGGTCACCCCTCCACTTT	CASSQDKRSPLHF
TRBV28	.	few	TRBJ1-1	TGTGCCAGCAGTCCCCCCTTGGGCAGTATCACTGAAGCTTTCTTT	CASSPPLGSITEAFF
TRBV30	.	.	TRBJ1-4	TGTGCCTGGAGTGTACCCCTAGGGGAAAAACTGTTTTTT	CAWSVPLGEKLFF
TRBV7-2	.	.	TRBJ2-6	TGTGCCAGCAGCTTACGGGGACCCAATTTCGGGGCCAACGTCCTGACTTTC	CASSLRGPNFGANVLTF
TRBV18	.	.	TRBJ1-2	TGTGCCAGCTCACCGGTATCGAGGGACAACCGCGCTACGAACTATGGCTACACCTTC	CASSPVSRDNRATNYGYTF
TRBV7-6	.	.	TRBJ1-4	TGTGCCAGCAGCTTAGAGGGGGGAGATTATGAAAAACTGTTTTTT	CASSLEGGDYEKLFF
TRBV27	.	.	TRBJ2-3	TGTGCCAGCAGTTTCCTGGACAGCACAGATACGCAGTATTTT	CASSFLDSTDTQYF
TRBV5-1	TRBD1	.	TRBJ1-5	TGCGCCAGCAGCCCTGGACAGGATGGGTATAGCAATCAGCCCCAGCATTTT	CASSPGQDGYSNQPQHF
TRBV12-5	TRBD2	.	TRBJ2-5	TGTGCTAGTGGCGGTGGGGGGGGACTAGCGGCTCAAGAGACCCAGTACTTC	CASGGGGGLAAQETQYF
TRBV5-1	.	few	TRBJ1-1	TGCGCCAGCAGCTTGGTTAACCCGATGAACACTGAAGCTTTCTTT	CASSLVNPMNTEAFF
TRBV7-6	.	few	TRBJ2-3	TGTGCCAGCAGCCGGGGTGGTGGCACAGATACGCAGTATTTT	CASSRGGGTDTQYF
TRBV7-2	TRBD1	.	TRBJ1-2	TGTGCCAGCAGCTTAGTGGGACAGGGTTATGGCTACACCTTC	CASSLVGQGYGYTF
TRBV2	.	.	TRBJ1-4	TGTGCCAGCAGTGCGGGCAGACATAATGAAAAACTGTTTTTT	CASSAGRHNEKLFF
TRBV28	TRBD1	.	TRBJ1-5	TGTGCCAGCAGTTCCCCAGGGGGCTCTCTTAGCAATCAGCCCCAGCATTTT	CASSSPGGSLSNQPQHF
TRBV2	.	.	TRBJ2-1	TGTGCCAGCAGTCTGACCGGGACGCACAATGAGCAGTTCTTC	CASSLTGTHNEQFF
TRBV4-1	TRBD2	.	TRBJ2-5	TGCGCCAGCAGCCAAGATCCGGGGGGACTAGCGGTTACCCAAGAGACCCAGTACTTC	CASSQDPGGLAVTQETQYF
TRBV7-9	TRBD1	.	TRBJ1-6	TGTGCCAGCAGTTCCTCCGACAGGGGGAACAATTCACCCCTCCACTTT	CASSSSDRGNNSPLHF